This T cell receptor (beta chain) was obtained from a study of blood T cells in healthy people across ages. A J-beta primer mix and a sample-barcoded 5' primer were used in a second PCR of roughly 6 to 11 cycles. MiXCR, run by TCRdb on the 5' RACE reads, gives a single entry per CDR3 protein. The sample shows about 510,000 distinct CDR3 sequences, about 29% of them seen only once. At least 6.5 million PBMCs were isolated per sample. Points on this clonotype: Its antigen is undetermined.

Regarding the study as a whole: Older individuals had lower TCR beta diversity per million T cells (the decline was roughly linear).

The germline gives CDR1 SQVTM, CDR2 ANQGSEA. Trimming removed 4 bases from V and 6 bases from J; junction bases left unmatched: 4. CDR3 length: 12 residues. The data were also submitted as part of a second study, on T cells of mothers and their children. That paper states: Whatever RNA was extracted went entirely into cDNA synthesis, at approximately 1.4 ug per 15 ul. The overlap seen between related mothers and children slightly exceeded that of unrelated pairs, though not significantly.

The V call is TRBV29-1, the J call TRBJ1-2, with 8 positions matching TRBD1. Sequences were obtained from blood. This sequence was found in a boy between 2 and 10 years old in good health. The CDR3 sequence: CSVAPTGDGYTF. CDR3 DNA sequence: TGCAGCGTTGCGCCGACAGGGGATGGCTACACCTTC.